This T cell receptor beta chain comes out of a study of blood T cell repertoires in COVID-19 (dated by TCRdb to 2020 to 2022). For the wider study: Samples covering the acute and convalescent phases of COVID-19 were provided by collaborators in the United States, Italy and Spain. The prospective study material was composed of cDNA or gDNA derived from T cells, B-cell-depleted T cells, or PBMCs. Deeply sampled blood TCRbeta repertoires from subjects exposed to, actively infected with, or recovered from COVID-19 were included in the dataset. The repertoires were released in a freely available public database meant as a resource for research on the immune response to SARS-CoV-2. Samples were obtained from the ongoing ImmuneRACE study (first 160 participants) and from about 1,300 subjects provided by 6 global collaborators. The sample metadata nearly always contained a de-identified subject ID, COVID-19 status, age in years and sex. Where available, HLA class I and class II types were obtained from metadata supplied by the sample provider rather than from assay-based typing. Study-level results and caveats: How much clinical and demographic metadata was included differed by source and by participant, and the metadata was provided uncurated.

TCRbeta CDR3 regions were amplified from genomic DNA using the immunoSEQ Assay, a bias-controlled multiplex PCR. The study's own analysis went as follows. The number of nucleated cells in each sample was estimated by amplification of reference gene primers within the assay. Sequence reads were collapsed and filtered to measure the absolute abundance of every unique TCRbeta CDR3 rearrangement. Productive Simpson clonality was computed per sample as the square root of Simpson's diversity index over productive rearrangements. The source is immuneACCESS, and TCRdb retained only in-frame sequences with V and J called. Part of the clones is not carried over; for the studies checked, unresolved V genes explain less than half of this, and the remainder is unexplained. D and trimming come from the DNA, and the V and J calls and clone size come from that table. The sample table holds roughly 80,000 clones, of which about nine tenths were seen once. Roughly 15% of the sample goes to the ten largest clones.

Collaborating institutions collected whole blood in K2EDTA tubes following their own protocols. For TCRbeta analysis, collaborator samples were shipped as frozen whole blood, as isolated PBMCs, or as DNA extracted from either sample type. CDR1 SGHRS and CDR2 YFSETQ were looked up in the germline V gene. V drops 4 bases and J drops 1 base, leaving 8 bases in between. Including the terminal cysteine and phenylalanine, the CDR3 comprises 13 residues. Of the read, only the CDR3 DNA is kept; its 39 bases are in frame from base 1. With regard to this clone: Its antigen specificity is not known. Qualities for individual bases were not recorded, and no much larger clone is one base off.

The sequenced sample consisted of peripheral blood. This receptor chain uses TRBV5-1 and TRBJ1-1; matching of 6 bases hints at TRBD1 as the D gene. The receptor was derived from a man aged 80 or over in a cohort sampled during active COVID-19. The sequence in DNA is TGCGCCAGCAGCCAACAGGGGAACACTGAAGCTTTCTTT. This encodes CASSQQGNTEAFF.